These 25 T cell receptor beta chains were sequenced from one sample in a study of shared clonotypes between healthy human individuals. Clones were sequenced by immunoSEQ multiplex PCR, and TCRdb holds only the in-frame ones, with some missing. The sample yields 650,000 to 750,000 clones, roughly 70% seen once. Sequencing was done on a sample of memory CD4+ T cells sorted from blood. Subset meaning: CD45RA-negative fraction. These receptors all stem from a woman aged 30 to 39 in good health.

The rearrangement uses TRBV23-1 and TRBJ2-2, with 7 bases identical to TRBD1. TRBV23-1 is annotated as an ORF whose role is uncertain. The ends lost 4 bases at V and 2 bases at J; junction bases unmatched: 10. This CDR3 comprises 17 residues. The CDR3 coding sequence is TGCGCCAGCAGTCCCGAACGACAGGGAAAAAACACCGGGGAGCTGTTTTTT. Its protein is CASSPERQGKNTGELFF.

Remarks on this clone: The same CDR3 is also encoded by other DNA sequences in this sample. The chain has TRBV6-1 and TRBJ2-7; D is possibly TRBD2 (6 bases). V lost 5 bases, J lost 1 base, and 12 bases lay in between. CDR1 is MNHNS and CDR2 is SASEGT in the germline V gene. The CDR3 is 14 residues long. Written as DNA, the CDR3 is TGTGCCAGCAGTTGGGGGACTCCTTCCTACGAGCAGTACTTC. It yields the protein CASSWGTPSYEQYF.

The CDR3 sequence is CASSQAPNYGYTF. CDR3 coding DNA: TGCGCCAGCAGCCAGGCCCCTAACTATGGCTACACCTTC. The chain recombines TRBV5-1 with TRBJ1-2; no firm D call. Trimming shortened V by 4 bases and J by 0 bases, and 7 bases separated the two germline ends. There are 13 residues in the CDR3. Germline-derived CDR1 and CDR2 are SGHRS and YFSETQ.

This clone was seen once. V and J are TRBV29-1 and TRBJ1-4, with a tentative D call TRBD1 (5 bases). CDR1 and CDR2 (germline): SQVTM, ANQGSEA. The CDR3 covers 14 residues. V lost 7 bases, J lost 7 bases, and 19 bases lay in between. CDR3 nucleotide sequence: TGCAGCGCCGGATCGGGGCGGGGGGGTGAAAAACTGTTTTTT. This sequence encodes CSAGSGRGGEKLFF. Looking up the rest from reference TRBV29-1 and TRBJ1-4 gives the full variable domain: SAVISQKPSRDICQRGTSLTIQCQVDSQVTMMFWYRQQPGQSLTLIATANQGSEATYESGFVIDKFPISRPNLTFSTLTVSNMSPEDSSIYLCSAGSGRGGEKLFFGSGTQLSVL.

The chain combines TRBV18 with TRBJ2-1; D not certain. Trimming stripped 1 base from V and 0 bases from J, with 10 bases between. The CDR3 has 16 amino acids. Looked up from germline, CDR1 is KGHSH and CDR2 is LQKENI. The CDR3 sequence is CASSPLSTGSYNEQFF. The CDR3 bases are TGTGCCAGCTCACCACTAAGCACGGGCTCCTACAATGAGCAGTTCTTC.

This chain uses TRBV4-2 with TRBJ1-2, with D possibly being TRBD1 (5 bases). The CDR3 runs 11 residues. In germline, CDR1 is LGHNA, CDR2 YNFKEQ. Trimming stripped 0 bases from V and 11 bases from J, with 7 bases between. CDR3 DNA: TGTGCCAGCAGCCAAGATTACAGGTACACCTTC. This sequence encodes CASSQDYRYTF.

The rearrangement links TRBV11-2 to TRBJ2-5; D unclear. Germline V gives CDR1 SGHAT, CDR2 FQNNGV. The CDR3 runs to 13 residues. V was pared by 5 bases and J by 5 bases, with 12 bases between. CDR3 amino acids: CASSPRVVETQYF. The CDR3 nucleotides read TGTGCCAGCAGCCCCCGTGTAGTGGAGACCCAGTACTTC.

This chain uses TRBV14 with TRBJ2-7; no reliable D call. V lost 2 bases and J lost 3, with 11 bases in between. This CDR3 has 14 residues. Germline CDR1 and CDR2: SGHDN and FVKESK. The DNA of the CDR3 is TGTGCCAGCAGCCAAAGGTGGCCTCTCTACGAGCAGTACTTC. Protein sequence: CASSQRWPLYEQYF.

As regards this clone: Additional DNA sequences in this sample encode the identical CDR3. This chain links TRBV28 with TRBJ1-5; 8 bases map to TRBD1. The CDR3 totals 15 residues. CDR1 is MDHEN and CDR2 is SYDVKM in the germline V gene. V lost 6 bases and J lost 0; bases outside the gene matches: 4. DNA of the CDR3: TGTGCCAGCAGCCTGACAGGGGCTAGCAATCAGCCCCAGCATTTT. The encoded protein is CASSLTGASNQPQHF.

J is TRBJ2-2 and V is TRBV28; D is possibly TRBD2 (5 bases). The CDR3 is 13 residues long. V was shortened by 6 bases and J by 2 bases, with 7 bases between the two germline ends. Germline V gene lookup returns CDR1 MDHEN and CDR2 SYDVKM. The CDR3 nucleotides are TGTGCCAGCAGGAGGGCCAACACCGGGGAGCTGTTTTTT. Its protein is CASRRANTGELFF. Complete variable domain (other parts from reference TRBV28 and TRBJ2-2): DVKVTQSSRYLVKRTGEKVFLECVQDMDHENMFWYRQDPGLGLRLIYFSYDVKMKEKGDIPEGYSVSREKKERFSLILESASTNQTSMYLCASRRANTGELFFGEGSRLTVL.

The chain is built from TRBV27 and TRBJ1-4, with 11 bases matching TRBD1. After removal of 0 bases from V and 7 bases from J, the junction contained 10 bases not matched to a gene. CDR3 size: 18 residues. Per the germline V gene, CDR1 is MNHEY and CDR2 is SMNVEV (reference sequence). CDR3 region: CASSLSIRTGGVGEKLFF. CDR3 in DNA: TGTGCCAGCAGTTTATCGATTAGGACAGGGGGCGTAGGTGAAAAACTGTTTTTT.

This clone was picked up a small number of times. The CDR3 spells CASSLRQAAYNEQFF. The CDR3 coding sequence is TGTGCCAGCAGCCTCCGACAGGCGGCCTACAATGAGCAGTTCTTC. The V call is TRBV11-2, the J call TRBJ2-1; the D gene is possibly TRBD1 (6 bases). CDR1 SGHAT and CDR2 FQNNGV come from the germline V gene. The CDR3 runs to 15 residues. V lost 5 bases, J lost 2 bases, and 13 bases lay in between.

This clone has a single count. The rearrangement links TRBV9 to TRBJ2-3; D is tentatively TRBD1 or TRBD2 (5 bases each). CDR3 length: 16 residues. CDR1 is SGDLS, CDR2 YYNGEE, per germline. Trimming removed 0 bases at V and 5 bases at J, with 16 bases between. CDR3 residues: CASSVDMRGGVDTQYF. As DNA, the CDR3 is TGTGCCAGCAGCGTAGATATGAGGGGCGGAGTAGATACGCAGTATTTT.

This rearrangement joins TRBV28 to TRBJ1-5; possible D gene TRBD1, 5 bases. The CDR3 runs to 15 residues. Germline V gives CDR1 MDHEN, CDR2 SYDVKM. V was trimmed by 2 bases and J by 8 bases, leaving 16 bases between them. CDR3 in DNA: TGTGCCAGCAGTTTAGGCGGCCAGGGACCCAAGCCCCAGCATTTT. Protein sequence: CASSLGGQGPKPQHF. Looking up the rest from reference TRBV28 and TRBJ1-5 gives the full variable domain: DVKVTQSSRYLVKRTGEKVFLECVQDMDHENMFWYRQDPGLGLRLIYFSYDVKMKEKGDIPEGYSVSREKKERFSLILESASTNQTSMYLCASSLGGQGPKPQHFGDGTRLSIL.

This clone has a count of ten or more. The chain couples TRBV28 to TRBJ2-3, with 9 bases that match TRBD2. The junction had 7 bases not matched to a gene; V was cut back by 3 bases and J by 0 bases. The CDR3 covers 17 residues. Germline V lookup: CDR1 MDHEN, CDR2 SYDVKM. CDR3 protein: CASSLRREGFSTDTQYF. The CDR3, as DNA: TGTGCCAGCAGTTTGAGGCGGGAGGGGTTTAGCACAGATACGCAGTATTTT.

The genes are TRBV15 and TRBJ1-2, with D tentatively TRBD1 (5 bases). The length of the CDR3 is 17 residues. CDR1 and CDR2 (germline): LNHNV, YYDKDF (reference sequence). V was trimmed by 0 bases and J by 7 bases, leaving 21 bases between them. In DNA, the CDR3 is TGTGCCACCAGCAGAGATAGGGGACGGACTCCCCATTTTGGCTACACCTTC. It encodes CATSRDRGRTPHFGYTF.

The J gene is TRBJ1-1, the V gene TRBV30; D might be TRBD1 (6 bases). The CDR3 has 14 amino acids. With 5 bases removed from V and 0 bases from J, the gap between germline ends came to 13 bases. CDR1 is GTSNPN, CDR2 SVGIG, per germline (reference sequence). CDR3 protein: CAWEGDTLNTEAFF. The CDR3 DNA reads TGTGCCTGGGAAGGGGACACACTGAACACTGAAGCTTTCTTT. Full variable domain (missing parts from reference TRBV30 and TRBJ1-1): SQTIHQWPATLVQPVGSPLSLECTVEGTSNPNLYWYRQAAGRGLQLLFYSVGIGQISSEVPQNLSASRPQDRQFILSSKKLLLSDSGFYLCAWEGDTLNTEAFFGQGTRLTVV.

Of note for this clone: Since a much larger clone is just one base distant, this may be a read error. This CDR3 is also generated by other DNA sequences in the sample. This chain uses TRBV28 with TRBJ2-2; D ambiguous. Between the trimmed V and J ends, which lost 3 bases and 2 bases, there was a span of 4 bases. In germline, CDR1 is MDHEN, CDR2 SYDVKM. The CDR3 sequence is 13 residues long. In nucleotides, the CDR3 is TGTGCCAGCAGTTTGGGTAACACCGGGGAGCTGTTTTTT. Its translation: CASSLGNTGELFF.

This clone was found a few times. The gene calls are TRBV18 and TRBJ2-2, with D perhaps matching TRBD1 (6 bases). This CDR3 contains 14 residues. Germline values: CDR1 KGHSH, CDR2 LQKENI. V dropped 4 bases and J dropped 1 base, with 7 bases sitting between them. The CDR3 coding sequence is TGTGCCAGCTCACTGGGACAGAACACCGGGGAGCTGTTTTTT. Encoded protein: CASSLGQNTGELFF. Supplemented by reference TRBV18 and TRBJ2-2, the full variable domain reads NAGVMQNPRHLVRRRGQEARLRCSPMKGHSHVYWYRQLPEEGLKFMVYLQKENIIDESGMPKERFSAEFPKEGPSILRIQQVVRGDSAAYFCASSLGQNTGELFFGEGSRLTVL.

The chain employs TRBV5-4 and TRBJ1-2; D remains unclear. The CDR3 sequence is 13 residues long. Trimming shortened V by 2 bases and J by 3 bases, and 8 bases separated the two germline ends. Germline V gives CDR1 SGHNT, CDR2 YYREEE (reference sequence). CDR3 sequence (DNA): TGTGCCAGCAGCTTAGAGGTTGACTATGGCTACACCTTC. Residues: CASSLEVDYGYTF.

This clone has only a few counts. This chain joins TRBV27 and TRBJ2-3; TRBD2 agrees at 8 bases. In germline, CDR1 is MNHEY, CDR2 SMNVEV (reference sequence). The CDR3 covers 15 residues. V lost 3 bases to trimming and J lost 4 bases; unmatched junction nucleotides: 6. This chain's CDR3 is CASSFLTGGSDTQYF. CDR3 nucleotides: TGTGCCAGCAGTTTTTTAACGGGAGGGTCAGATACGCAGTATTTT.

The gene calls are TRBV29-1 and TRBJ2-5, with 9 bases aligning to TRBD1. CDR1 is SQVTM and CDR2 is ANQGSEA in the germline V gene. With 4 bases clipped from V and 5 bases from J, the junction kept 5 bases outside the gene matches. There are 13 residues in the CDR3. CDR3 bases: TGCAGCGTTGTAGGGACAGGGCGGGAGACCCAGTACTTC. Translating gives CSVVGTGRETQYF.

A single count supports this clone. The CDR3 reads CASSQATGAGANVLTF. The CDR3, as DNA: TGTGCCAGCAGCCAAGCGACAGGCGCCGGGGCCAACGTCCTGACTTTC. This chain joins TRBV4-2 and TRBJ2-6; possibly TRBD1 for D (6 bases). Trimming shortened V by 1 base and J by 4 bases, and 11 bases separated the two germline ends. Germline V gene sequence: CDR1 LGHNA, CDR2 YNFKEQ. The CDR3 contains 16 residues.

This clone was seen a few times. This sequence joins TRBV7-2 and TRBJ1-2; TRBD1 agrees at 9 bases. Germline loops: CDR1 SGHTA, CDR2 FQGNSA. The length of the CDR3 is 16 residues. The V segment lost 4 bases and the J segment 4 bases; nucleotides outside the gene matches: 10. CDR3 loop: CASSSFTGGEVYGYTF. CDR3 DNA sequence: TGTGCCAGCAGCTCCTTTACAGGGGGCGAGGTCTATGGCTACACCTTC.

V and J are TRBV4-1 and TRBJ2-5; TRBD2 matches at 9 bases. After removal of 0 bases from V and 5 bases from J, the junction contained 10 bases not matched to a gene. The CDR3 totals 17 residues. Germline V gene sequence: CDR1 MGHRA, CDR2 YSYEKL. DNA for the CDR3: TGCGCCAGCAGCCAAGAGGAGAATAGCGGGAGTTGGGAGACCCAGTACTTC. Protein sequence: CASSQEENSGSWETQYF.